The 16 T cell receptor beta chains below were found in one sample sequenced in a study of blood T cells in healthy people across ages. The authors ran a second PCR of about 6 to 11 cycles using a sample-barcoded 5' primer and a J-beta primer mix. TCRdb ran MiXCR on the 5' RACE reads and lists one entry per CDR3 protein. The sample has 380,000 or so distinct CDR3 sequences, roughly half seen once. Sequenced material: blood. These receptors came from a man aged 60-69 years in good health.

This clonotype has a single count. This chain links TRBV19 with TRBJ2-1; D call uncertain. From germline, CDR1 is LNHDA and CDR2 SQIVND (reference sequence). The CDR3 length is 15 residues. V dropped 7 bases and J dropped 2 bases, with 15 bases sitting between them. CDR3 loop: CASNLGGQAYNEQFF. As DNA, the CDR3 is TGTGCCAGTAATTTGGGCGGCCAGGCCTACAATGAGCAGTTCTTC.

This clonotype appeared a few times. The chain carries TRBV6-5 and TRBJ1-2; D call uncertain. CDR1 and CDR2 from the germline V gene are MNHEY and SVGAGI. Trimming stripped 6 bases from V and 3 bases from J, with 14 bases between. The CDR3 is 14 residues long. The CDR3 region is CASSRTGSHYGYTF. CDR3 DNA: TGTGCCAGCAGCCGCACGGGCAGCCACTATGGCTACACCTTC.

This clonotype was seen repeatedly, ten times or more. The chain is built from TRBV6-5 and TRBJ1-6; possibly TRBD1 for D (6 bases). V was pared by 2 bases and J by 14 bases, with 22 bases between. The germline CDR1 and CDR2 sequences are MNHEY and SVGAGI. This CDR3 comprises 16 residues. The CDR3 sequence: CASSYKVAGGRRTLHF. The CDR3 DNA sequence: TGTGCCAGCAGTTACAAGGTCGCCGGGGGCAGGAGAACCCTCCACTTT.

In its sample, this clonotype was seen once. The V call is TRBV14, the J call TRBJ2-2; 11 bases are shared with TRBD2. The length of the CDR3 is 19 residues. Germline V gene sequence: CDR1 SGHDN, CDR2 FVKESK. V shed 0 bases and J 0 bases; nucleotides not matched to a gene: 6. The CDR3 DNA reads TGTGCCAGCAGCCAAGATTCTGGACTAGCGGGCGCGAACACCGGGGAGCTGTTTTTT. It translates to CASSQDSGLAGANTGELFF.

This clonotype was detected only a few times. The CDR3 sequence is CASRGLASSYNEQFF. DNA of the CDR3: TGTGCCAGCAGGGGTTTGGCTAGCTCCTACAATGAGCAGTTCTTC. V gene TRBV2 combines with J gene TRBJ2-1, with no clear D. The CDR3 is 15 amino acids. Trimming took 6 bases from V and 0 from J, leaving 12 bases between them. Germline CDR1 reads SNHLY; CDR2 reads FYNNEI.

CDR3 sequence reads: CASSLNLGQGGGYTF. CDR3 DNA: TGTGCCAGCAGCCTAAATCTCGGACAGGGGGGTGGCTACACCTTC. The chain joins TRBV3-1 to TRBJ1-2; TRBD1 matches 10 bases. Germline V gene data show CDR1 as LGHDT and CDR2 as YNNKEL (reference sequence). J gave up 7 bases and V 4 bases, and 9 bases lay outside the gene matches. The CDR3 has 15 amino acids.

The chain employs TRBV29-1 and TRBJ1-2, with D perhaps TRBD1 (5 bases). CDR1 and CDR2 from the germline V gene are SQVTM and ANQGSEA. Trimming pared 3 bases from V and 12 bases from J, leaving 17 bases between. The CDR3 loop spans 12 amino acids. CDR3 in DNA: TGCAGCGTTGAGTATGGAAGGGGCGGCCACACCTTC. Its protein product is CSVEYGRGGHTF.

About this clonotype itself: One end of the junction fails to match germline, which may point to a read error. The CDR3 here is CTSSYSPLSGANVLTF. DNA of the CDR3: TGTACCAGCAGTTACTCACCCCTCTCTGGGGCCAACGTCCTGACTTTC. V gene TRBV6-2 or TRBV6-3 combines with J gene TRBJ2-6; no firm D call. CDR1 and CDR2 from the germline V gene are MNHEY and SVGEGT. CDR3 length: 16 amino acids.

The chain combines TRBV20-1 with TRBJ2-1; 7 bases map to TRBD2. This CDR3 contains 15 residues. After removal of 6 bases from V and 9 bases from J, the junction contained 17 bases not matched to a gene. The V gene's germline CDR1 is DFQATT and CDR2 SNEGSKA (reference sequence). The CDR3 nucleotides are TGCAGTGCCCCCCGGGCGGGGGAGTTATGGAGTGAGCAGTTCTTC. Translation: CSAPRAGELWSEQFF.

The chain recombines TRBV13 with TRBJ2-7; D possibly corresponds to TRBD1 (6 bases). V lost 2 bases to trimming and J lost 4 bases, with 15 bases between them. CDR1 is PRHDT, CDR2 FYEKMQ, per germline (reference sequence). The CDR3 loop spans 15 amino acids. CDR3 amino acids: CASSLRTVKGYEQYF. The CDR3 bases are TGTGCCAGCAGCTTAAGGACAGTCAAGGGTTACGAGCAGTACTTC.

The chain links TRBV21-1 to TRBJ2-4; the listed D gene, TRBD1, was not tested against the DNA. The J call may be mistaken, given a closer DNA end match to TRBJ2-7. TRBV21-1 represents a pseudogene. The CDR3 is 15 residues long. CDR3 sequence reads: CASSKVWQGGYEQYF. CDR3 DNA sequence: TGTGCCAGCAGCAAAGTTTGGCAGGGGGGGTACGAGCAGTACTTC.

The V and J genes are TRBV11-2 and TRBJ2-2; D unclear. The CDR3 has 16 amino acids. Germline CDR1 and CDR2: SGHAT and FQNNGV. V was clipped by 1 base and J by 1 base, with 10 bases between them. The chain's CDR3 is CASSLGANLNTGELFF. The CDR3 coding sequence is TGTGCCAGCAGCTTAGGGGCTAACCTGAACACCGGGGAGCTGTTTTTT.

V and J are TRBV20-1 and TRBJ2-1, with 10 positions matching TRBD2. Losses at the gene ends were 3 bases for V and 3 bases for J; bases not matched to a gene: 2. Germline CDR1 DFQATT, CDR2 SNEGSKA (reference sequence). This CDR3 has 14 residues. The CDR3 sequence: CSARLAGDYNEQFF. For the CDR3, the DNA is TGCAGTGCTAGGCTAGCGGGGGACTACAATGAGCAGTTCTTC.

This sequence joins TRBV6-1 and TRBJ2-6; 11 nucleotides align to TRBD1. CDR3 length: 17 amino acids. The germline gives CDR1 MNHNS, CDR2 SASEGT. The junction had 8 bases not matched to a gene; V was cut back by 6 bases and J by 4 bases. In nucleotides, the CDR3 is TGTGCCAGCAGCCGTGGACAGGGGGCACCGGGGGCCAACGTCCTGACTTTC. Protein: CASSRGQGAPGANVLTF.

The chain has TRBV5-1 and TRBJ2-3, with 7 bases fitting TRBD2. The CDR3 has 16 residues. CDR1 and CDR2 (germline): SGHRS, YFSETQ. The trim removed 4 bases at V and 0 bases at J, leaving 8 bases unmatched. For the CDR3, the DNA is TGCGCCAGCAGCCGTGCCGGGACTACAAGCACAGATACGCAGTATTTT. Its protein is CASSRAGTTSTDTQYF.

This rearrangement joins TRBV20-1 to TRBJ2-3; D possibly uses TRBD1 or TRBD2 (5 bases each). V was pared by 0 bases and J by 2 bases, with 9 bases between. CDR1 is DFQATT, CDR2 SNEGSKA, per germline (reference sequence). The CDR3 has 14 residues. Written as DNA, the CDR3 is TGCAGTGCTAGAGAATCGGGGCACACAGATACGCAGTATTTT. As protein: CSARESGHTDTQYF.